This TCR beta chain emerged from a study of blood T cells in healthy people across ages. Total RNA extraction produced at least 5.5 micrograms (per sample) for the study. A remark on this clonotype: Its specificity is not known.

Study conclusions and caveats: Estimated diversity, derived from one million T cells, was regarded as an underestimate. Long-lived and aged donors differed, with more naive CD4+ cells and higher diversity in the long-lived.

Through a sample-barcoded 5' primer and a J-beta primer mix, a second PCR was run for roughly 6 to 12 cycles. Samples each returned at least 3 million CDR3-containing paired-end reads. TCRdb fed the 5' RACE reads into MiXCR, producing one record per CDR3 protein. The sample yields 1.5 million to 2 million distinct CDR3 sequences, about 50% seen once. The receptor's source is a woman aged 35 to 49 in good health. The sequenced sample was blood.

CDR3 residues: CSAVRGSTNEKLFF. Here the CDR3 DNA reads TGCAGTGCCGTCAGGGGTTCCACTAATGAAAAACTGTTTTTT. V is TRBV20-1 and J is TRBJ1-4, with D tentatively TRBD1 (6 bases). The CDR3 contains 14 residues. Deletions cut 6 bases from V and 2 bases from J, with 13 bases between. Germline V gene sequence: CDR1 DFQATT, CDR2 SNEGSKA (reference sequence).